The clone carrying this T cell receptor beta chain turned up a few times. The V and J ends lost 0 bases and 1 base respectively, with 7 bases between them. The CDR3 contains 14 residues. Germline lookup yields CDR1 SGHAT and CDR2 FQNNGV. These data are taken from a study of beta chain features in type 1 diabetes. Study-level background: Across all samples, about 100 million sorted cells were examined.

The isolated RNA, all of it, was reverse transcribed, so expressed TCRB transcripts were what got sequenced. Using immunoSEQ multiplex PCR, the repertoire was profiled, and TCRdb retains in-frame clones only, with some absent. The sample holds hundreds of thousands of clones; around 15% are singletons and the top ten take about 0.097%. The specimen was naive CD4+ T cells from blood. The receptor's source is a man between 18 and 29 years old in good health. The V call is TRBV11-2, the J call TRBJ2-7; D is unclear. CDR3 nucleotide sequence: TGTGCCAGCAGCTTAGACCCCCTATCCTACGAGCAGTACTTC. Translated: CASSLDPLSYEQYF.